Relative to its sample, the clone carrying this T cell receptor (beta chain) is medium-sized. Antigen unknown. Amplification of TRBV12-4/TRBJ1-2 clonotypes used adaptor-ligated barcode primers. TCRdb re-derived calls from the multiplex PCR reads in MiXCR, one entry per CDR3 protein. Altogether 1,000 or so distinct CDR3 sequences are present, 6.7% being singletons, with the ten largest covering about a sixth. The V segment lost 6 bases and the J segment 4 bases; nucleotides outside the gene matches: 5. CDR3 size: 13 residues. Findings and caveats of the study: Naive CD4+ cells shared approximately 13% of tumor Treg sequences. Tumor memory CD4+ T cell TCR gene usage clustered with blood and lymph node memory CD4+ cells and lymph node naive CD4+ cells.

The chain couples TRBV12-3 or TRBV12-4 to TRBJ1-2; 7 nucleotides match TRBD1. This receptor was taken from a female donor with breast cancer. Input material: memory CD4+ T cells sorted from blood. Noted subset: memory CD4+ T cells, CD4+CD45RO+CD25-. The CDR3 nucleotides read TGTGCCAGCAGCCCCGACAGGGCCTATGGCTACACCTTC. Its protein is CASSPDRAYGYTF.